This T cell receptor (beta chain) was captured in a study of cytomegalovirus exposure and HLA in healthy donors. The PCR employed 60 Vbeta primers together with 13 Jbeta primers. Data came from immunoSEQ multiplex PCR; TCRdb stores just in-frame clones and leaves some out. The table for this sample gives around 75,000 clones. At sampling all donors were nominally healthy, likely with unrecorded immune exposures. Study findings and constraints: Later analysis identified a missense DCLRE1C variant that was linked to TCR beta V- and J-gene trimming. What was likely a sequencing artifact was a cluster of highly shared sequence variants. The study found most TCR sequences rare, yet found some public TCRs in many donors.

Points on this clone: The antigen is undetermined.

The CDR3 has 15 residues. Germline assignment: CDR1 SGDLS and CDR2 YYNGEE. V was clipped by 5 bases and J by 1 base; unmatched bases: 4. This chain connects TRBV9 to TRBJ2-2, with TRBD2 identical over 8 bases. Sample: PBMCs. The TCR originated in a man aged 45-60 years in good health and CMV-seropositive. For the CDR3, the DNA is TGTGCCAGCAGTCCGGGAGGGGGGAACACCGGGGAGCTGTTTTTT. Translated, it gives CASSPGGGNTGELFF.